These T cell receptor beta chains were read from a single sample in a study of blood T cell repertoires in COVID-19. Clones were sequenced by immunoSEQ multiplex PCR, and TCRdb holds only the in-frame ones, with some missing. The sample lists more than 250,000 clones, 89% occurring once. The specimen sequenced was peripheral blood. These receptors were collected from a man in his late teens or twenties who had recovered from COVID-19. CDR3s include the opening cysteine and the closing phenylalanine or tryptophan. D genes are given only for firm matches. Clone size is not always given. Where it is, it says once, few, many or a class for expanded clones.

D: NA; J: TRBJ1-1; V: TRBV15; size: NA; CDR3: CATKSGVSTEAFF; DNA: TGTGCCACCAAATCAGGGGTGAGCACTGAAGCTTTCTTT
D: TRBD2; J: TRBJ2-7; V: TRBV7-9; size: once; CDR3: CASTPAPSGGAWDEQYF; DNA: TGTGCCAGCACGCCGGCCCCTAGCGGGGGGGCCTGGGACGAGCAGTACTTC
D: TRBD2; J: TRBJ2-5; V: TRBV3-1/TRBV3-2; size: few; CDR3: CASSFPGTSGETQYF; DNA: TGTGCCAGCAGCTTTCCCGGGACTAGCGGAGAGACCCAGTACTTC
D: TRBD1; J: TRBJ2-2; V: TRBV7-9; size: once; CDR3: CAITKRQGVLGDTGELFF; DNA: TGTGCCATTACCAAGCGACAGGGCGTCCTCGGCGACACCGGGGAGCTGTTTTTT
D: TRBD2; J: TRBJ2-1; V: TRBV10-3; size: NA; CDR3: CAISESERGGNEQFF; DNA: TGTGCCATCAGTGAGTCTGAACGGGGGGGCAATGAGCAGTTCTTC
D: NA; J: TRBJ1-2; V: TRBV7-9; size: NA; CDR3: CASSLDFTYGYTF; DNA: TGTGCCAGCAGCTTAGACTTTACCTATGGCTACACCTTC
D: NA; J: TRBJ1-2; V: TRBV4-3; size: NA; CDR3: CASSQAWAWGYTF; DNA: TGCGCCAGCAGCCAAGCTTGGGCGTGGGGCTACACCTTC
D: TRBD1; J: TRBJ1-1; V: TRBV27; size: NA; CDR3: CASSPGTGTEAFF; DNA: TGTGCCAGCAGTCCCGGGACAGGGACTGAAGCTTTCTTT
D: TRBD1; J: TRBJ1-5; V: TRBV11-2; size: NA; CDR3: CASRSHSPQGAGQPQHF; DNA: TGTGCCAGCAGGTCTCATAGCCCCCAGGGGGCTGGTCAGCCCCAGCATTTT
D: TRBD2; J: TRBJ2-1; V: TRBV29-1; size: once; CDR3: CSVVGLREGLQNEQFF; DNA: TGCAGCGTTGTGGGGCTCAGGGAGGGACTACAGAATGAGCAGTTCTTC
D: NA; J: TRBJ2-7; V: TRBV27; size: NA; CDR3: CASSSTPREKYF; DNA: TGTGCCAGCAGCTCGACTCCCCGCGAGAAGTACTTC
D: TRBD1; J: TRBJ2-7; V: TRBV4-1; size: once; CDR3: CASRLTGDQPYEQYF; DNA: TGCGCCAGCAGGCTCACAGGGGATCAACCCTACGAGCAGTACTTC
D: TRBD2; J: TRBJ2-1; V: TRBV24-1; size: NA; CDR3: CATSDGTSVGGNEQFF; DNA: TGTGCCACCAGTGACGGGACTAGCGTAGGGGGGAATGAGCAGTTCTTC
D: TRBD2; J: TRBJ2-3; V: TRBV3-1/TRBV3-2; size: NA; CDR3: CASSQVGTSVTDTQYF; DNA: TGTGCCAGCAGCCAAGTTGGGACTAGCGTCACAGATACGCAGTATTTT
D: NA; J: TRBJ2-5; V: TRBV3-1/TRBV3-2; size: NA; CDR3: CASSPWTEEETQYF; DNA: TGTGCCAGCAGCCCATGGACAGAAGAAGAGACCCAGTACTTC
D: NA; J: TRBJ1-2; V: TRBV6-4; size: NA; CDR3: CASRMTGQGGYTF; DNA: TGTGCCAGCAGAATGACAGGACAAGGCGGCTACACCTTC
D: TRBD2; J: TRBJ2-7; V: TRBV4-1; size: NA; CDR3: CASSQDVAGVGLPSSYEQYF; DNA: TGCGCCAGCAGCCAAGATGTAGCGGGGGTGGGGCTCCCCAGCTCCTACGAGCAGTACTTC
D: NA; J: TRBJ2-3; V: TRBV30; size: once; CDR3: CACLGLSSPDTQYF; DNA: TGTGCCTGCCTCGGACTCTCTTCCCCAGATACGCAGTATTTT
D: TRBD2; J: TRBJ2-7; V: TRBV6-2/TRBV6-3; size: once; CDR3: CASSYTSGGLLEQYF; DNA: TGTGCCAGCAGTTACACTAGCGGGGGACTGTTGGAGCAGTACTTC
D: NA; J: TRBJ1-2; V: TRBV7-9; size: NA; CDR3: CASSYFEGDGGYTF; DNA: TGTGCCAGCAGCTACTTCGAGGGGGACGGAGGCTACACCTTC
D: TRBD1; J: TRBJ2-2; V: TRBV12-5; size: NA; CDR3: CASGPGQGGTGELFF; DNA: TGTGCTAGTGGTCCGGGACAGGGAGGCACCGGGGAGCTGTTTTTT
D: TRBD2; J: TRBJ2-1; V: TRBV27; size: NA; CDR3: CASSRGLAASNEQFF; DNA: TGTGCCAGCAGTCGGGGACTAGCGGCCTCCAATGAGCAGTTCTTC
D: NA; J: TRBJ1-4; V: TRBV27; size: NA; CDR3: CASRPRQPNEKLFF; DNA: TGTGCCAGCAGACCCCGACAGCCTAATGAAAAACTGTTTTTT
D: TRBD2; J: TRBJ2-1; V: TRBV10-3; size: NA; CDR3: CAISETSGGVNEQFF; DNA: TGTGCCATCAGTGAGACTAGCGGGGGGGTGAATGAGCAGTTCTTC
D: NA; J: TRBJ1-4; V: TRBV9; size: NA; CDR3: CASSVEGDNEKLFF; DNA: TGTGCCAGCAGCGTAGAGGGGGATAATGAAAAACTGTTTTTT
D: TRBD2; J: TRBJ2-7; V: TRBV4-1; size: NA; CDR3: CASSQGLATAYEQYF; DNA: TGCGCCAGCAGCCAAGGACTAGCGACCGCCTACGAGCAGTACTTC
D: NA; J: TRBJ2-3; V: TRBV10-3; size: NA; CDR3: CAISLGDSTDTQYF; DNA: TGTGCCATCAGCCTCGGGGATAGCACAGATACGCAGTATTTT
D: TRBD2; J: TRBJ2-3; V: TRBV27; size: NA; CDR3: CASSLLGTSRHTQYF; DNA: TGTGCCAGCAGTTTATTGGGGACTAGCAGACATACGCAGTATTTT
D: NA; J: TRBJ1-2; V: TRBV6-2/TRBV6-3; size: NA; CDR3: CASSAGTRPNYGYTF; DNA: TGTGCCAGCAGCGCTGGGACTAGACCTAACTATGGCTACACCTTC
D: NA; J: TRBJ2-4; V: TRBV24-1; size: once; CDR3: CATSDPPVTGWAKNIQYF; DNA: TGTGCCACCAGTGACCCCCCGGTTACAGGGTGGGCCAAAAACATTCAGTACTTC
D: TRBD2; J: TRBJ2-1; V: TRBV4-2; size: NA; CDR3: CASSQELAGVYNEQFF; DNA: TGTGCCAGCAGCCAGGAACTAGCGGGAGTGTACAATGAGCAGTTCTTC
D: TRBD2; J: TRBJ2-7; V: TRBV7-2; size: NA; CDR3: CASSLGASGGSGGEQYF; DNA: TGTGCCAGCAGCTTAGGGGCTAGCGGGGGATCCGGGGGCGAGCAGTACTTC
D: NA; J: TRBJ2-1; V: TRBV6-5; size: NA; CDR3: CASSYSSALPRRIF; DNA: TGTGCCAGCAGTTACTCGTCAGCTCTCCCACGGCGGATCTTC
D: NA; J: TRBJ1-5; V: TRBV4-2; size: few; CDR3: CASSQTRGGAQANQPQHF; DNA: TGTGCCAGCAGCCAAACTAGGGGAGGCGCTCAAGCCAATCAGCCCCAGCATTTT
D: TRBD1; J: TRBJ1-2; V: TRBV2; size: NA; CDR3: CASSSRVGTGTPNGNYGYTF; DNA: TGTGCCAGCAGTTCCAGGGTCGGGACAGGGACTCCTAATGGCAACTATGGCTACACCTTC
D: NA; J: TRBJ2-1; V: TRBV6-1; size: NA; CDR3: CASSEAGALGNEQFF; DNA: TGTGCCAGCAGTGAGGCGGGGGCCCTTGGGAATGAGCAGTTCTTC
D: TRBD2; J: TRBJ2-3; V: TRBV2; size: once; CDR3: CASRPTSGSTDTQYF; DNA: TGTGCCAGCAGGCCCACTAGCGGGAGCACAGATACGCAGTATTTT
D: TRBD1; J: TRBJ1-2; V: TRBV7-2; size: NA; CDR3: CASSSGTGNYGYTF; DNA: TGTGCCAGCAGCTCCGGGACAGGGAACTATGGCTACACCTTC
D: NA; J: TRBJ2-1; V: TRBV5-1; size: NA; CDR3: CASQLRGTYNEQFF; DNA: TGCGCCAGTCAGCTCAGGGGAACCTACAATGAGCAGTTCTTC
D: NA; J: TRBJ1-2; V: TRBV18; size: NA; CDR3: CASSLRGFYGYTF; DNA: TGTGCCAGCTCGCTCCGCGGGTTCTATGGCTACACCTTC
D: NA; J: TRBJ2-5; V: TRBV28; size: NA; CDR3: CASSSGDNQETQYF; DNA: TGTGCCAGCAGTTCCGGGGACAATCAAGAGACCCAGTACTTC
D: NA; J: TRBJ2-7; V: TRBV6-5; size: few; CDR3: CASRRTVGSSYEQYF; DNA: TGTGCCAGCAGGAGGACCGTGGGGAGCTCCTACGAGCAGTACTTC
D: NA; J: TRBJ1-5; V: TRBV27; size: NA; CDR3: CASSQLAGQPQHF; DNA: TGTGCCAGCAGCCAGTTAGCCGGCCAGCCCCAGCATTTT
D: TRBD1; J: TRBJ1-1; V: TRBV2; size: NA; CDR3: CASSGQGATEAFF; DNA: TGTGCCAGCAGTGGACAGGGGGCTACTGAAGCTTTCTTT
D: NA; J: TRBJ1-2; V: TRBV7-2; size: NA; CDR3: CASSLGSQNYGYTF; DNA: TGTGCCAGCAGCTTAGGATCACAGAACTATGGCTACACCTTC
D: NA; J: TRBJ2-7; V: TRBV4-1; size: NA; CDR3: CASSQDRSGLNYEQYF; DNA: TGCGCCAGCAGCCAAGATAGGAGCGGACTGAACTACGAGCAGTACTTC
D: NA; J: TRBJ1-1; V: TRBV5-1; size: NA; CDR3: CASSLENTRTEAFF; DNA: TGCGCCAGCAGCTTGGAAAATACGAGGACTGAAGCTTTCTTT
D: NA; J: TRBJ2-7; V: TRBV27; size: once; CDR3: CASSFMSSYEQYF; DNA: TGTGCCAGCAGTTTTATGAGCTCCTACGAGCAGTACTTC
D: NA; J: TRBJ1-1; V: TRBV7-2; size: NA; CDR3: CASSPGHRAAEAFF; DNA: TGTGCCAGCAGCCCGGGACACCGTGCCGCTGAAGCTTTCTTT
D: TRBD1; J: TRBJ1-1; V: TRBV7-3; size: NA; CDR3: CASSSPHQGADTEAFF; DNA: TGTGCCAGCAGCTCCCCCCATCAGGGGGCTGACACTGAAGCTTTCTTT
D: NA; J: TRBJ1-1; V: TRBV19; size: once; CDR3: CASRAGQNTEAFF; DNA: TGTGCCAGTAGAGCCGGTCAGAACACTGAAGCTTTCTTT
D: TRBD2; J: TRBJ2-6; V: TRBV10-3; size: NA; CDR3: CAISGGGSSGANVLTF; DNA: TGTGCCATCAGTGGGGGCGGGAGCTCTGGGGCCAACGTCCTGACTTTC
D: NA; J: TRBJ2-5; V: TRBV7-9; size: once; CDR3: CASSWDFQETQYF; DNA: TGTGCCAGCAGCTGGGACTTCCAAGAGACCCAGTACTTC